This T cell receptor (beta chain) was documented in a study of CD8 T cells in ankylosing spondylitis. The CDR3 has 16 amino acids. Per the germline V gene, CDR1 is SGDLS and CDR2 is YYNGEE. Trimming left V 4 bases short and J 0 bases short, with 15 bases between. From the 5' RACE reads, TCRdb called clonotypes with MiXCR, one entry per CDR3 protein. The table has about 360,000 distinct CDR3 sequences, 20% to 25% seen once. The chain uses TRBV9 and TRBJ2-3; D is possibly TRBD2 (5 bases). The sequence was obtained from a male donor with ankylosing spondylitis or in good health (not recorded which). Sequencing was done on a sample of blood, either unsorted or a sorted T cell fraction (not recorded which). The CDR3 DNA sequence: TGTGCCAGCAGCACCGGTCGGGGAAGTAGCACAGATACGCAGTATTTT. The encoded protein is CASSTGRGSSTDTQYF.